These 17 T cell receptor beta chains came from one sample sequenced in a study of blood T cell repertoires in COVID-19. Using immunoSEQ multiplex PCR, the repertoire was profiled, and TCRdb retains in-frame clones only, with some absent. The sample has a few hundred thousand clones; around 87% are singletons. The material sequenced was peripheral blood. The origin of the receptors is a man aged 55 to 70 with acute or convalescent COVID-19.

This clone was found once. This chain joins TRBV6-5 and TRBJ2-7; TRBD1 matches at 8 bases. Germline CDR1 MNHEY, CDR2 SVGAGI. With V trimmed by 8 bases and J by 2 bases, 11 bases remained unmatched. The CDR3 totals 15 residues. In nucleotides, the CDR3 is TGTGCCAGCGCCCCTAGTAGGACAGGGACCTACGAGCAGTACTTC. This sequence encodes CASAPSRTGTYEQYF.

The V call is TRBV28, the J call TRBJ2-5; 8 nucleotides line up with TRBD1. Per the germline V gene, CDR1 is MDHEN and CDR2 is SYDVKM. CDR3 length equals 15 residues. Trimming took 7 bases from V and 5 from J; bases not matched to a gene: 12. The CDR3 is CASTFRQGRMETQYF. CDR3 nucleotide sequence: TGTGCCAGCACTTTTAGACAGGGGCGTATGGAGACCCAGTACTTC.

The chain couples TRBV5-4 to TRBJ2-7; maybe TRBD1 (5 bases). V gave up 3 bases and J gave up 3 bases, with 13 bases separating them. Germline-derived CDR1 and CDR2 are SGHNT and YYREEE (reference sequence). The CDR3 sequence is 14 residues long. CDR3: CASSSRQNLYEQYF. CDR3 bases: TGTGCCAGCAGCTCTCGACAGAATCTCTACGAGCAGTACTTC.

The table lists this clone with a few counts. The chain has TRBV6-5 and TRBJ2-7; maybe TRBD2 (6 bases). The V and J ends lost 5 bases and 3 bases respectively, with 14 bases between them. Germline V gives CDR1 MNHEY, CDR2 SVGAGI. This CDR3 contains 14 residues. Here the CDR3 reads CASSPGGAVYEQYF. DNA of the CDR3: TGTGCCAGCAGTCCGGGCGGGGCGGTCTACGAGCAGTACTTC.

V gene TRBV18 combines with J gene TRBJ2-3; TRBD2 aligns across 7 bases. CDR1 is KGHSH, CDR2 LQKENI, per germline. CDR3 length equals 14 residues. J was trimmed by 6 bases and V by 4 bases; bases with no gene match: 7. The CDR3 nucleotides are TGTGCCAGCTCACGGACTAGGCCCCCGGATACGCAGTATTTT. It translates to CASSRTRPPDTQYF.

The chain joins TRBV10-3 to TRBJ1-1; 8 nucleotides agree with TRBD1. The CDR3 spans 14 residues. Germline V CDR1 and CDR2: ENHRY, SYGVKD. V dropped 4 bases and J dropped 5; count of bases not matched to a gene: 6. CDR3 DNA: TGTGCCATCAGTGCCGGACAGGGATTAACTGAAGCTTTCTTT. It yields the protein CAISAGQGLTEAFF.

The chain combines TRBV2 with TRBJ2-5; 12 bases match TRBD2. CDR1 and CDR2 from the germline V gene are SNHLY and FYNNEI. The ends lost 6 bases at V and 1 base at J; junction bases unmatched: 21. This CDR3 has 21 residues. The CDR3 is CASRSGLAGSQLWGSQETQYF. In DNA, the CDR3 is TGTGCCAGCAGATCTGGACTAGCGGGGTCTCAACTGTGGGGCTCCCAAGAGACCCAGTACTTC.

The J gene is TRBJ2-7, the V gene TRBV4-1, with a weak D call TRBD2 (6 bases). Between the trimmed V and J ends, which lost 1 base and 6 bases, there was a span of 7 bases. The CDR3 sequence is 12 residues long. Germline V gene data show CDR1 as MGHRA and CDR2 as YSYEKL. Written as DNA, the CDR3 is TGCGCCAGCAGCCAAGGGGGAGGCGAGCAGTACTTC. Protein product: CASSQGGGEQYF.

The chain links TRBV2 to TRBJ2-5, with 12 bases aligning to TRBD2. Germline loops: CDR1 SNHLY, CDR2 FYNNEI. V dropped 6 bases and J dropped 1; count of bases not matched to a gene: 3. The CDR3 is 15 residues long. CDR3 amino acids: CASRRLAGVQETQYF. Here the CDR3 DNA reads TGTGCCAGCAGACGACTAGCGGGGGTCCAAGAGACCCAGTACTTC. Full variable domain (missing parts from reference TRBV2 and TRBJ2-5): EPEVTQTPSHQVTQMGQEVILRCVPISNHLYFYWYRQILGQKVEFLVSFYNNEISEKSEIFDDQFSVERPDGSNFTLKIRSTKLEDSAMYFCASRRLAGVQETQYFGPGTRLLVL.

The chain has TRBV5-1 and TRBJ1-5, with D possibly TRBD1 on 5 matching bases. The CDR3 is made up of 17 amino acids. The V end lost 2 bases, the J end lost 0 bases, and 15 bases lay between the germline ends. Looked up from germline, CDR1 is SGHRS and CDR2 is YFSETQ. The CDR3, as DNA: TGCGCCAGCAGCTTAGGAGGGACGGGGGTTAGCAATCAGCCCCAGCATTTT. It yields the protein CASSLGGTGVSNQPQHF.

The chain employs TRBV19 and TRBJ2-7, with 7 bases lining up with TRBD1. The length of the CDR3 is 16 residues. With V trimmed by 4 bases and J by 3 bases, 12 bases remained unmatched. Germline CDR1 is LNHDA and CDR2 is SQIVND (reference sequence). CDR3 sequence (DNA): TGTGCCAGTAGTAAAACAGGGGCCGGAGCCCTCTACGAGCAGTACTTC. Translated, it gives CASSKTGAGALYEQYF.

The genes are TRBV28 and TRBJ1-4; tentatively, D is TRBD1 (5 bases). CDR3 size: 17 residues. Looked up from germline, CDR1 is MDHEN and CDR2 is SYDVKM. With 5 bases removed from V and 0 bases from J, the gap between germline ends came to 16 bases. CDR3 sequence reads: CASSVSGRGATNEKLFF. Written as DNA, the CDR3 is TGTGCCAGCAGTGTTTCGGGGAGGGGTGCAACTAATGAAAAACTGTTTTTT.

CDR3 bases: TGTGCCAGCAGCCGTCAAACGGGACAGGAAGAGACCCAGTACTTC. It yields the protein CASSRQTGQEETQYF. The V gene is TRBV7-2, the J gene TRBJ2-5; TRBD1 matches at 8 bases. The V gene end was trimmed by 5 bases and the J gene end by 3 bases; junction bases not matched to a gene: 8. This CDR3 contains 15 residues. The V gene's germline CDR1 is SGHTA and CDR2 FQGNSA.

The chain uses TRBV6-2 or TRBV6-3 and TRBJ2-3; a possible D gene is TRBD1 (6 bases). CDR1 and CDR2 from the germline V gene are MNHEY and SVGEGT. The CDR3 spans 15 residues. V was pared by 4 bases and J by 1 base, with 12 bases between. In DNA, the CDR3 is TGTGCCAGCAGTTCTCAGGGGCCCCGCACAGATACGCAGTATTTT. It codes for CASSSQGPRTDTQYF.

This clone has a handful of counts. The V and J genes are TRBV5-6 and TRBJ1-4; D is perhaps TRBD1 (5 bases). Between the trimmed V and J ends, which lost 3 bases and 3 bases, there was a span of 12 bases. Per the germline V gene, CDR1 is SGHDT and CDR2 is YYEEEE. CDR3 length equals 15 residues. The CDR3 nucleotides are TGTGCCAGCAGCTCCACAGGCGAACCTAATGAAAAACTGTTTTTT. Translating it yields CASSSTGEPNEKLFF.

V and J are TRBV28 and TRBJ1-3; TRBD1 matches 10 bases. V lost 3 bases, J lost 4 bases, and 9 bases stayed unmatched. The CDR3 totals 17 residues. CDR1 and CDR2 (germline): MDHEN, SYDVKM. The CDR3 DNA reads TGTGCCAGCAGTTTCCCCGGGACAGGGGTTACGGGAAACACCATATATTTT. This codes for CASSFPGTGVTGNTIYF.

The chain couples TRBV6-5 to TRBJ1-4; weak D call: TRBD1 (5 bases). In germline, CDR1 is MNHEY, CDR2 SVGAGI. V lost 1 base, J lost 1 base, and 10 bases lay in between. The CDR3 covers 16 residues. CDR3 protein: CASSYFGGLTNEKLFF. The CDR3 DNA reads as TGTGCCAGCAGTTACTTTGGGGGGTTAACTAATGAAAAACTGTTTTTT.